This T cell receptor beta chain was recorded in a study of human CD4 T cells and Enterobacteriaceae (dated by TCRdb to the early 2020s). Memory CD4+ T cells were FACS-sorted on a FACSAria III to over 98% purity as all CD4+ cells other than CD45RA+CCR7+CD95- naive cells. Blood from healthy donors came from blood donation centers in Switzerland. Total CD4+ T cells and monocytes were enriched by positive selection with CD4 and CD14 magnetic microbeads. Before sorting, CD8+, CD14+, CD16+, CD56+, CD19+ and CD25-bright cells were excluded. In two blood donors, total memory CD4+ T cells were sequenced directly ex vivo to assess in vivo expansion of bacteria-reactive clonotypes. Peripheral blood mononuclear cells were isolated from donor blood using Ficoll-Paque Plus. Concerning this clone: This clone's antigen is unknown. No much larger clone is present one base from it, and per-base qualities are unavailable.

Deep-level sequencing, with a detection sensitivity of one cell in 200,000, was applied to the ex vivo total memory CD4+ samples. The QIAamp DNA Micro Kit was used to extract genomic DNA from cell pellets, and spectrophotometry was used to check the quantity and purity of the genomic DNA. Amplification of TCR Vbeta CDR3 regions was performed with the immunoSEQ multiplex PCR assay. Amplicons were sequenced on the Illumina HiSeq platform. The retrieved sequences were 87 nucleotides long and included the CDR3 region. The paper's data handling went like this. Each unique productive TCR Vbeta nucleotide sequence counted as a clonotype and was quantified by productive template frequency from ImmunoSEQ Analyzer V3.0. A threshold at the top 5th percentile of each frequency-ranked repertoire was used to define expanded clonotypes. Repertoire overlap was computed as Chao-Jaccard with the R package fossil and visualized by nonmetric multidimensional scaling with the R package MASS. TCRdb carries this immuneACCESS record with in-frame sequences only. Its versions omit some clonotypes, under half of them owing to an unresolved V gene in the studies checked, with the rest unexplained. V, J and clone size are those of that table, while D and trimming were read from the DNA. This sample gives 25,000 to 35,000 clones in total; 80% to 90% of them show up just once. The top ten constitute 0.9% to 1% of the sample.

What the research found in general, with its limitations: Ex vivo, broadly cross-reactive clonotypes appeared more expanded than specific ones, with 11 of 19 and about three fifths of the roughly 30 in the top 5%. The reactivity of ex vivo clonotypes was inferred solely by matching the nucleotide sequences of those clonotypes to CFSE-low cultures from the same donors.

CDR3 length: 15 amino acids, cysteine to phenylalanine. Here the CDR3 DNA is all that survives: 45 bases in frame from base 1. The V end loses 6 bases and the J end loses 5 bases, and a stretch of 16 bases separates them. The germline V gene specifies SNHLY as CDR1 and FYNNEI as CDR2. The sequencing input was memory CD4+ T cells from blood. In the paper's terms, the cell subset or site label means: total memory CD4 T cells sorted directly ex vivo, unstimulated. The chain is assembled from TRBV2 and TRBJ2-2, with a weak D call of TRBD2 (7 bases match). The receptor was isolated from a human donor in good health. Here is the DNA: TGTGCCAGCAGCCCAAGGGGGGGCGCGACCGGGGAGCTGTTTTTT. Its translation is CASSPRGGATGELFF.